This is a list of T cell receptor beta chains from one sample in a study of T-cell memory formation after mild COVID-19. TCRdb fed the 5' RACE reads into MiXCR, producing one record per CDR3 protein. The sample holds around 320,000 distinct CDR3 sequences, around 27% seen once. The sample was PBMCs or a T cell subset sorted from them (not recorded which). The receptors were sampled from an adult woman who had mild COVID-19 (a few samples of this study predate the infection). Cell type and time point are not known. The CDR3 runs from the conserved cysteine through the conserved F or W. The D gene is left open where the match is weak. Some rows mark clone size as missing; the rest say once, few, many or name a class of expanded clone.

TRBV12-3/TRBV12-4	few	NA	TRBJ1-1	CASSLRTAMNTEAFF	TGTGCCAGCAGTTTACGGACAGCGATGAACACTGAAGCTTTCTTT
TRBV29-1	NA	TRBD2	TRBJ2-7	CSVEDGGGTSYEQYF	TGCAGCGTTGAAGATGGCGGGGGGACCTCCTACGAGCAGTACTTC
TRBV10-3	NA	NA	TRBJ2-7	CAISDSSPAEQYF	TGTGCCATCAGTGACAGCAGTCCTGCCGAGCAGTACTTC
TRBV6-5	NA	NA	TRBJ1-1	CASSYSEGSNTEAFF	TGTGCCAGCAGTTACTCCGAGGGCAGTAACACTGAAGCTTTCTTT
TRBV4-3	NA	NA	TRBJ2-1	CASSQDSSYNEQFF	TGCGCCAGCAGCCAAGACAGTTCCTACAATGAGCAGTTCTTC
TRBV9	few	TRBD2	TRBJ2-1	CASSVETSGANEQFF	TGTGCCAGCAGCGTTGAGACTAGCGGGGCGAATGAGCAGTTCTTC
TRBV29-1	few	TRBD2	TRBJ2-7	CSVGGASGSGEQYF	TGCAGCGTGGGAGGGGCTAGCGGTTCGGGGGAGCAGTACTTC
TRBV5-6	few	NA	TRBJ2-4	CASSLGRTGNIQYF	TGTGCCAGCAGCTTGGGCCGTACGGGAAACATTCAGTACTTC
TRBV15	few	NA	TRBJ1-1	CATSGRDPRKAFF	TGTGCCACCAGCGGACGAGACCCGAGGAAAGCTTTCTTT
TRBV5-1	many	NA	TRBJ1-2	CASREGRGVSGYTF	TGCGCCAGCAGAGAGGGTAGGGGAGTCTCTGGCTACACCTTC
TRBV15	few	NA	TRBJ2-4	CATSRDRDNKNIQYF	TGTGCCACCAGCAGGGACCGGGACAACAAAAACATTCAGTACTTC
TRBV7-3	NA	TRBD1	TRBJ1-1	CASSFSTGGTTEAFF	TGTGCCAGCAGCTTTTCGACAGGGGGCACCACTGAAGCTTTCTTT
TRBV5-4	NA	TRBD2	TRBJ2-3	CASRQAGGSTDTQYF	TGTGCCAGCAGACAAGCGGGAGGAAGCACAGATACGCAGTATTTT
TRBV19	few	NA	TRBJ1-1	CAVGAAFF	TGTGCCGTCGGGGCGGCTTTCTTT
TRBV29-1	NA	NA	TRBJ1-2	CSVEFDSYSNYGYTF	TGCAGCGTTGAATTTGACAGCTATTCTAACTATGGCTACACCTTC
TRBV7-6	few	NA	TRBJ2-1	CASSLVRDLGGYNEQFF	TGTGCCAGCAGCTTAGTTCGGGATCTTGGGGGTTACAATGAGCAGTTCTTC
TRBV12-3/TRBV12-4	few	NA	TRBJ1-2	CASEFRANSGYTF	TGTGCCAGCGAATTTCGGGCGAATTCAGGCTACACCTTC
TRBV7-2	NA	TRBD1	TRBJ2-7	CASSFGTGFYEQYF	TGTGCCAGCAGCTTTGGGACAGGATTCTACGAGCAGTACTTC
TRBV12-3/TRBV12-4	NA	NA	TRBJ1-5	CASSQRVGWDQPQHF	TGTGCCAGCAGCCAGAGGGTGGGTTGGGATCAGCCCCAGCATTTT
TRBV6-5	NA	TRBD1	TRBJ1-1	CASSLSRGQKNTEAFF	TGTGCCAGCAGTTTAAGTCGGGGACAGAAGAACACTGAAGCTTTCTTT
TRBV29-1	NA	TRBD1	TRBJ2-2	CSGHTGVTGELFF	TGCAGCGGACACACAGGGGTCACCGGGGAGCTGTTTTTT
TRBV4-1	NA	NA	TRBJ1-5	CASSLEMGHQPQHF	TGCGCCAGCAGCCTGGAGATGGGTCATCAGCCCCAGCATTTT
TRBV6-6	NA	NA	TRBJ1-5	CASSYTGWDQPQHF	TGTGCCAGCAGTTACACAGGGTGGGATCAGCCCCAGCATTTT